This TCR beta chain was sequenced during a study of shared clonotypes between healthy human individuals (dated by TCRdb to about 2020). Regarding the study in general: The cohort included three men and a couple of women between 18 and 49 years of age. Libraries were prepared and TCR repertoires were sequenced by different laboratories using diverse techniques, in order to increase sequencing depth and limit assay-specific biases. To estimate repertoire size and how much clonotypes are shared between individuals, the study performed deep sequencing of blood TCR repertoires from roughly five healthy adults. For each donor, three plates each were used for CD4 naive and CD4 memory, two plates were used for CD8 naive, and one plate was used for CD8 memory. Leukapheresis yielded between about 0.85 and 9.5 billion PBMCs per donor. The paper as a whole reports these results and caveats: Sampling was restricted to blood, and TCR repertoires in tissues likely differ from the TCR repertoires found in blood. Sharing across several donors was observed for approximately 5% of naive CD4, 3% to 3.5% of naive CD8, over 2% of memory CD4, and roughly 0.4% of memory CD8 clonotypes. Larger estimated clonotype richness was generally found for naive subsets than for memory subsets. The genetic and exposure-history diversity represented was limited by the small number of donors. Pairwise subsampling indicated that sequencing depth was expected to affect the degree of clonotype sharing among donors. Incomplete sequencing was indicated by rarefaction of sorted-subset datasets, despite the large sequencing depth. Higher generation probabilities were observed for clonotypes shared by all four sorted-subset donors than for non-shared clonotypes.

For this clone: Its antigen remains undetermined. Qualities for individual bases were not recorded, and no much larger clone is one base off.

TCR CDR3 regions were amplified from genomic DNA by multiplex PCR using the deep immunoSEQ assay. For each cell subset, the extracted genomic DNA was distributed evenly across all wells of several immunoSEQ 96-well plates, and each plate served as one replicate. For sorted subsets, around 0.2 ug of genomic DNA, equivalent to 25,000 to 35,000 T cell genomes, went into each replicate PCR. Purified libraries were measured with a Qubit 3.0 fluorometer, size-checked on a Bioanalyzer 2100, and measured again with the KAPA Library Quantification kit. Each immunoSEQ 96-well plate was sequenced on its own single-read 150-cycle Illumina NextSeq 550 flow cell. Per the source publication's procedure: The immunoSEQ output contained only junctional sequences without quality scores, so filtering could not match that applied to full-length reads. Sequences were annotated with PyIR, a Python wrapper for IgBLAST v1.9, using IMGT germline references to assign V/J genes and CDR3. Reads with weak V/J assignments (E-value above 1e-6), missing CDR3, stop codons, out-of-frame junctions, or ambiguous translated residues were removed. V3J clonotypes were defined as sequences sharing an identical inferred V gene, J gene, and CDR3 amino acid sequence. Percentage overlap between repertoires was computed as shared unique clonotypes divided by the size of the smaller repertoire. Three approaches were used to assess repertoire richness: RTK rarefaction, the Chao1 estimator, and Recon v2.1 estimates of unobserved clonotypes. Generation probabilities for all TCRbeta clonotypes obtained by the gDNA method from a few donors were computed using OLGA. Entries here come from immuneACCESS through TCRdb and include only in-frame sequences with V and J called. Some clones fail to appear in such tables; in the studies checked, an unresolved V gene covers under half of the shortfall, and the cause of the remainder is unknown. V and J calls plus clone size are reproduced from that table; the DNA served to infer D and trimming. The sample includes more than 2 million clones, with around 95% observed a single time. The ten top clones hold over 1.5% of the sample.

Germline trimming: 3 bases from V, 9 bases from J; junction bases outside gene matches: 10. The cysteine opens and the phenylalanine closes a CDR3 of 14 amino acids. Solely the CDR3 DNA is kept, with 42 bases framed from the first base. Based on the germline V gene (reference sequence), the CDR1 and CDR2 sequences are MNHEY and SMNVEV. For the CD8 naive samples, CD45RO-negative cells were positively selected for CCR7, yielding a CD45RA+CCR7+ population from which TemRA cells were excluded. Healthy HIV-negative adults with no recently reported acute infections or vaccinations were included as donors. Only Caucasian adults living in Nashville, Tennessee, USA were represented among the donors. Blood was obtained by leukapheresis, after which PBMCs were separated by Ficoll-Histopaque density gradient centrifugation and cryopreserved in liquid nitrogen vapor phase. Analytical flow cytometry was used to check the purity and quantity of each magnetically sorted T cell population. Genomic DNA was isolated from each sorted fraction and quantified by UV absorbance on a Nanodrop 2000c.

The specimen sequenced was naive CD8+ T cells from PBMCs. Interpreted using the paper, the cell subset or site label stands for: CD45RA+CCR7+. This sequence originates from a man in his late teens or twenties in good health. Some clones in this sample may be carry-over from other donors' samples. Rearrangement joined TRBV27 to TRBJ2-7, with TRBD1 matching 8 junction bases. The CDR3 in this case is CASSFQGAPHGQYF. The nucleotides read TGTGCCAGCAGTTTCCAGGGGGCCCCTCACGGGCAGTACTTC.